This T cell receptor beta chain comes out of a study of control samples from healthy donors and cancer patients. Using immunoSEQ multiplex PCR, the repertoire was profiled, and TCRdb retains in-frame clones only, with some absent. The sample has some 120,000 clones, approximately 90% seen once. The clonotype comes from a young woman in good health. Material: blood.

The CDR3 DNA sequence: TGTGCCAGCAGCGGGAGAGAGGGTTGGACTGAAGCTTTCTTT. Amino acids: CASSGREGWTEAFF. The genes are TRBV9 and TRBJ1-1; D is unclear. V lost 3 bases and J lost 5, with 14 bases in between. CDR1 is SGDLS, CDR2 YYNGEE, per germline. This CDR3 is built from 14 residues.